This TCR beta chain was profiled in a study of shared clonotypes between healthy human individuals. Study at large: Each donor had three CD4 naive, three CD4 memory, two CD8 naive and one CD8 memory plate.

The repertoire was sequenced with immunoSEQ multiplex PCR; TCRdb's copy has only in-frame clones and lacks some. The data contain around 2.1 million clones, about 94% of them singletons. Trimming pared 1 base from V and 5 bases from J, leaving 11 bases between. Germline CDR1 SEHNR, CDR2 FQNEAQ (reference sequence). CDR3 length equals 14 residues. The chain carries TRBV7-9 and TRBJ2-5, with D perhaps given as TRBD1 or TRBD2 (5 bases each). The sample was naive CD4+ T cells sorted from blood. Subset defined: CD45RA+ positively selected. This TCR was sampled from a man aged 18-30 years in good health. The CDR3 sequence: CASSLGIRGETQYF. In nucleotides, the CDR3 is TGTGCCAGCAGCTTAGGCATCCGGGGCGAGACCCAGTACTTC.